These 31 T cell receptor beta chains were all obtained from the same sample, sequenced in a study of T cell responses to AZD1222 COVID-19 vaccine. TCRdb's table, derived via immunoSEQ multiplex PCR, lists solely in-frame clones and lacks some. The sample has just over 65,000 clones; 87% are singletons. Specimen: peripheral blood, collected on day 0 of AZD1222 vaccination. These receptors all stem from an adult in good health.

The chain recombines TRBV11-2 with TRBJ2-7, with 10 bases that match TRBD2. V was clipped by 5 bases and J by 4 bases; unmatched bases: 11. CDR3 size: 16 residues. In germline, CDR1 is SGHAT, CDR2 FQNNGV. The CDR3 sequence: CASSPQIAGGSYEQYF. The CDR3, as DNA: TGTGCCAGCAGCCCCCAGATAGCGGGGGGCTCGTACGAGCAGTACTTC.

This chain uses TRBV2 with TRBJ1-4; 9 nucleotides line up with TRBD1. Looked up from germline, CDR1 is SNHLY and CDR2 is FYNNEI. With 6 bases clipped from V and 7 bases from J, the junction kept 3 bases outside the gene matches. This CDR3 region has 13 residues. The CDR3 DNA is TGTGCCAGCAGGGGACAGGGATCTGAAAAACTGTTTTTT. Its protein is CASRGQGSEKLFF.

The chain recombines TRBV5-1 with TRBJ1-6; possible D gene TRBD1, 6 bases. The germline V gene has CDR1 SGHRS and CDR2 YFSETQ. The CDR3 has 14 residues. V was trimmed by 8 bases and J by 8 bases, leaving 17 bases between them. The CDR3 nucleotides read TGCGCCAGTCACCGGGACACCGGGCATTCACCCCTCCACTTT. Protein: CASHRDTGHSPLHF.

This clone was seen a single time. V gene TRBV7-2 combines with J gene TRBJ1-6; TRBD1 agrees at 8 bases. The germline V gene has CDR1 SGHTA and CDR2 FQGNSA. The CDR3 loop spans 18 amino acids. Trimming at V came to 3 bases and at J to 5 bases, leaving 12 bases not matched to a gene. The CDR3 protein is CASSFRAARGPDNSPLHF. DNA for the CDR3: TGTGCCAGCAGCTTTAGGGCTGCCAGGGGGCCCGATAATTCACCCCTCCACTTT. Combining the CDR3 with reference TRBV7-2 and TRBJ1-6 gives the whole variable domain GAGVSQSPSNKVTEKGKDVELRCDPISGHTALYWYRQSLGQGLEFLIYFQGNSAPDKSGLPSDRFSAERTGGSVSTLTIQRTQQEDSAVYLCASSFRAARGPDNSPLHFGNGTRLTVT.

The sample holds one count of this clone. The chain is built from TRBV6-5 and TRBJ2-5, with 7 bases matching TRBD1. The J segment lost 5 bases and the V segment lost 1 base, leaving 4 bases of the junction unmatched. This CDR3 contains 14 residues. Per germline, CDR1 MNHEY and CDR2 SVGAGI. CDR3 amino acids: CASSYYGQVETQYF. In DNA form, the CDR3 reads TGTGCCAGCAGTTACTACGGACAGGTGGAGACCCAGTACTTC.

The chain employs TRBV3-1 (or the pseudogene TRBV3-2) and TRBJ2-6, with D possibly TRBD2 on 7 matching bases. The CDR3 sequence is 15 residues long. From germline, CDR1 is LGHDT and CDR2 YNNKEL (reference sequence). The V end was cut by 10 bases, the J end by 6 bases, with 19 bases between. CDR3 bases: TGTGCCACGGCTATCTCGGGGGGCTTGGCCAACGTCCTGACTTTC. This sequence encodes CATAISGGLANVLTF.

This chain links TRBV19 with TRBJ1-1, with a weak D call TRBD1 (5 bases). Deletions cut 7 bases from V and 7 bases from J, with 16 bases between. The CDR3 loop spans 13 amino acids. Germline V CDR1 and CDR2: LNHDA, SQIVND (reference sequence). The DNA for the CDR3 is TGTGCCAGTACTTTTGGTAGGGGCAGTGAAGCTTTCTTT. Its protein product is CASTFGRGSEAFF.

The V and J genes are TRBV2 and TRBJ2-7; 9 positions agree with TRBD2. CDR1 and CDR2 from the germline V gene are SNHLY and FYNNEI. The CDR3 length is 14 residues. The ends lost 6 bases at V and 2 bases at J; junction bases unmatched: 5. The CDR3 DNA reads as TGTGCCAGCAGGAGCGGGGGGACGACCTACGAGCAGTACTTC. This encodes CASRSGGTTYEQYF.

This clone occurred once. The J gene is TRBJ2-5, the V gene TRBV7-8, with TRBD1 identical over 9 bases. The V and J ends lost 5 bases and 5 bases, in that order; junction bases with no gene match: 6. The length of the CDR3 is 14 residues. CDR1 is SGHVS and CDR2 is FQNEAQ in the germline V gene. Here the CDR3 reads CASSGTGGWETQYF. CDR3 nucleotides: TGTGCCAGCAGCGGAACAGGGGGCTGGGAGACCCAGTACTTC. Together with reference TRBV7-8 and TRBJ2-5, the CDR3 gives the full variable domain: GAGVSQSPRYKVAKRGQDVALRCDPISGHVSLFWYQQALGQGPEFLTYFQNEAQLDKSGLPSDRFFAERPEGSVSTLKIQRTQQEDSAVYLCASSGTGGWETQYFGPGTRLLVL.

V and J are TRBV6-5 and TRBJ2-7; 8 bases match TRBD2. V was pared by 4 bases and J by 6 bases, with 5 bases of the junction left unmatched. The CDR3 length is 13 residues. Germline V lookup: CDR1 MNHEY, CDR2 SVGAGI. As DNA, the CDR3 is TGTGCCAGCAGTTCCGGGACTAGACGCGAGCAGTACTTC. This encodes CASSSGTRREQYF.

This chain's CDR3 is CASSLATGLGNEKLFF. In DNA, the CDR3 is TGTGCCAGCAGCTTAGCGACAGGATTGGGGAATGAAAAACTGTTTTTT. The V and J genes are TRBV7-2 and TRBJ1-4; D might be TRBD1 (6 bases). The CDR3 contains 16 residues. Deletions cut 0 bases from V and 5 bases from J, with 13 bases between. From germline, CDR1 is SGHTA and CDR2 FQGNSA.

The chain uses TRBV11-2 and TRBJ1-4; possibly TRBD1 for D (5 bases). The length of the CDR3 is 18 residues. Trimming stripped 5 bases from V and 0 bases from J, with 19 bases between. Germline loops: CDR1 SGHAT, CDR2 FQNNGV. This CDR3 is CASSAGLGRAPTNEKLFF. CDR3 DNA sequence: TGTGCCAGCAGCGCAGGACTAGGCAGGGCCCCAACTAATGAAAAACTGTTTTTT.

V and J are TRBV9 and TRBJ2-1, with D perhaps being TRBD1 or TRBD2 (6 bases each). This CDR3 region has 15 residues. Germline-derived CDR1 and CDR2 are SGDLS and YYNGEE. V was cut by 0 bases and J by 8 bases, with 15 bases left in between. The CDR3 loop reads CASSVGAGEVDEQFF. The CDR3 DNA reads as TGTGCCAGCAGCGTAGGCGCAGGGGAGGTGGATGAGCAGTTCTTC.

The V call is TRBV27, the J call TRBJ2-1, with 7 bases that match TRBD2. V lost 4 bases to trimming and J lost 6 bases; unmatched junction nucleotides: 9. There are 15 residues in the CDR3. CDR1 and CDR2 from the germline V gene are MNHEY and SMNVEV (reference sequence). CDR3 sequence: CASSYGLVGGNEQFF. Written as DNA, the CDR3 is TGTGCCAGCAGTTATGGACTAGTGGGTGGCAATGAGCAGTTCTTC.

The CDR3, as DNA: TGCGCCAGCAGCCAAGATTCGGCCGTACCCGGGGAGCTGTTTTTT. Its protein is CASSQDSAVPGELFF. This chain links TRBV4-3 with TRBJ2-2; unclear D gene. CDR1 and CDR2 from the germline V gene are LGHNA and YSLEER. The V end lost 0 bases, the J end lost 6 bases, and 11 bases lay between the germline ends. The CDR3 is 15 amino acids.

The V gene is TRBV7-8, the J gene TRBJ2-3; 13 nucleotides align to TRBD2. With 6 bases clipped from V and 1 base from J, the junction kept 22 bases outside the gene matches. This CDR3 is 22 amino acids long. Germline V lookup: CDR1 SGHVS, CDR2 FQNEAQ. The CDR3 region is CASRMSTGSPRLAGGRTDTQYF. The DNA for the CDR3 is TGTGCCAGCAGGATGAGCACAGGGAGCCCCCGACTAGCGGGAGGTCGCACAGATACGCAGTATTTT.

V usage is TRBV5-1 and J usage is TRBJ2-5, with a tentative D call TRBD2 (5 bases). CDR1 is SGHRS and CDR2 is YFSETQ in the germline V gene. There are 15 residues in the CDR3. The V gene lost 4 bases and the J gene lost 4 bases, with 17 bases spanning the gap. CDR3 DNA: TGCGCCAGCAGCCTTAGCGTGGGAAAGGGAGAGACCCAGTACTTC. This gives the protein CASSLSVGKGETQYF. Variable domain in full (rest from reference TRBV5-1 and TRBJ2-5): KAGVTQTPRYLIKTRGQQVTLSCSPISGHRSVSWYQQTPGQGLQFLFEYFSETQRNKGNFPGRFSGRQFSNSRSEMNVSTLELGDSALYLCASSLSVGKGETQYFGPGTRLLVL.

The V and J genes are TRBV27 and TRBJ1-5; 9 positions match TRBD1. Per the germline V gene, CDR1 is MNHEY and CDR2 is SMNVEV (reference sequence). This CDR3 contains 15 residues. After removal of 4 bases from V and 7 bases from J, the junction contained 8 bases not matched to a gene. In DNA, the CDR3 is TGTGCCAGCAGTTCCGGGACAGGGAGAAGGCAGCCCCAGCATTTT. It encodes CASSSGTGRRQPQHF.

This clone was found a few times. The chain joins TRBV7-9 to TRBJ2-7; 9 positions match TRBD1. Trimming removed 1 base from V and 5 bases from J; junction bases left unmatched: 6. Germline CDR1 is SEHNR and CDR2 is FQNEAQ (reference sequence). CDR3 size: 15 residues. The CDR3 region is CASSLGQGVGNEQYF. CDR3 nucleotides: TGTGCCAGCAGCTTAGGACAGGGGGTAGGAAACGAGCAGTACTTC.

The chain is built from TRBV5-1 and TRBJ2-1, with 9 bases identical to TRBD1. This CDR3 has 20 amino acids. Germline CDR1 SGHRS, CDR2 YFSETQ. The V and J ends lost 4 bases and 1 base, in that order; junction bases with no gene match: 18. The CDR3 here is CASSEYKPDRGPPSYNEQFF. As DNA, the CDR3 is TGCGCCAGCAGCGAGTACAAACCGGACAGGGGCCCGCCTTCCTACAATGAGCAGTTCTTC. The full variable domain, completed using reference TRBV5-1 and TRBJ2-1, is KAGVTQTPRYLIKTRGQQVTLSCSPISGHRSVSWYQQTPGQGLQFLFEYFSETQRNKGNFPGRFSGRQFSNSRSEMNVSTLELGDSALYLCASSEYKPDRGPPSYNEQFFGPGTRLTVL.

This clone was observed a few times. The V call is TRBV6-5, the J call TRBJ1-2, with 7 nucleotides matching TRBD1. The CDR3 is 15 amino acids. The germline V gene has CDR1 MNHEY and CDR2 SVGAGI. J lost 4 bases, V lost 5 bases, and 10 bases had no gene match. Written as DNA, the CDR3 is TGTGCCAGCAGTAGGGGGCGGGTATTCCCCTATGGCTACACCTTC. Translated, it gives CASSRGRVFPYGYTF.

The chain is built from TRBV12-3 or TRBV12-4 and TRBJ1-2; D is possibly TRBD1 (5 bases). CDR3 length equals 12 residues. Trimming removed 7 bases at V and 4 bases at J, with 10 bases between. The DNA for the CDR3 is TGTGCCAGCACCTTAGGGGCCTATGGCTACACCTTC. It encodes CASTLGAYGYTF.

This sequence joins TRBV4-3 and TRBJ1-4; a weak D match, TRBD1 (5 bases). Germline values: CDR1 LGHNA, CDR2 YSLEER. The V and J ends lost 0 bases and 8 bases respectively, with 13 bases between them. The CDR3 loop spans 15 amino acids. CDR3 bases: TGCGCCAGCAGCCAAGACAGGCCTGCAGGGGAAAAACTGTTTTTT. It translates to CASSQDRPAGEKLFF.

The rearrangement links TRBV9 to TRBJ1-4; tentatively, D is TRBD1 (5 bases). The V gene's germline CDR1 is SGDLS and CDR2 YYNGEE. V shed 4 bases and J shed 7 bases, with 20 bases lying between them. The CDR3 has 16 amino acids. CDR3 nucleotide sequence: TGTGCCAGCAGCCCCGGCGGTGACAGCTACCTTGAAAAACTGTTTTTT. It yields the protein CASSPGGDSYLEKLFF.

The V call is TRBV12-3 or TRBV12-4, the J call TRBJ1-1; D is unclear. Trimming shortened V by 4 bases and J by 10 bases, and 13 bases separated the two germline ends. This CDR3 spans 12 amino acids. In DNA form, the CDR3 reads TGTGCCAGCAGTTGGAGGGAAATCGGAGCTTTCTTT. It yields the protein CASSWREIGAFF.

The chain recombines TRBV7-9 with TRBJ1-1; D may be TRBD1 (5 bases). The V and J ends lost 5 bases and 7 bases respectively, with 11 bases between them. Germline V gives CDR1 SEHNR, CDR2 FQNEAQ (reference sequence). The CDR3 sequence is 12 residues long. The CDR3 nucleotides are TGTGCCAGCAGCGATGGGACGGTTGAAGCTTTCTTT. This translates into CASSDGTVEAFF.

This chain connects TRBV11-2 to TRBJ1-4, with 7 bases identical to TRBD1. The length of the CDR3 is 18 residues. Germline trimming cut 5 bases from V and 8 bases from J; bases unmatched to any gene: 20. Germline V CDR1 and CDR2: SGHAT, FQNNGV. In DNA, the CDR3 is TGTGCCAGCAGCCCCCTCCGCTGGGGACAGACCCGAGGGGAAAAACTGTTTTTT. Encoded protein: CASSPLRWGQTRGEKLFF.

This chain links TRBV18 with TRBJ2-7; perhaps TRBD2 as D (5 bases). Germline-derived CDR1 and CDR2 are KGHSH and LQKENI. V was pared by 4 bases and J by 1 base, with 23 bases between. This CDR3 spans 18 amino acids. CDR3 nucleotides: TGTGCCAGCTCACTGGACTGGACCGGATCTTTCGGGTCCTACGAGCAGTACTTC. Translation: CASSLDWTGSFGSYEQYF.

This clone was found once. The V and J genes are TRBV19 and TRBJ2-1, with TRBD2 as a possible D gene (7 bases). Germline lookup yields CDR1 LNHDA and CDR2 SQIVND (reference sequence). The CDR3 extends over 15 amino acids. With 10 bases removed from V and 0 bases from J, the gap between germline ends came to 16 bases. CDR3 nucleotide sequence: TGTGCCACCAGAGGGGGGGATAGCTCCTACAATGAGCAGTTCTTC. Its protein product is CATRGGDSSYNEQFF.

The V and J genes are TRBV7-3 and TRBJ2-1, with 11 bases aligning to TRBD2. V dropped 4 bases and J dropped 4; count of bases not matched to a gene: 6. The germline gives CDR1 SGHTA, CDR2 FQGTGA. CDR3 length equals 16 residues. Here the CDR3 reads CASSSIAGGMYNEQFF. As DNA, the CDR3 is TGTGCCAGCAGCTCAATAGCGGGAGGGATGTACAATGAGCAGTTCTTC.

The CDR3 bases are TGTGCCATCAGTGAGTCTCAGGACTACGAGCAGTACTTC. Its translation is CAISESQDYEQYF. The J gene is TRBJ2-7, the V gene TRBV10-3; D is unclear. The germline V and J ends were trimmed by 0 bases and 3 bases, with 6 bases remaining between them. Per the germline V gene, CDR1 is ENHRY and CDR2 is SYGVKD. This CDR3 region has 13 residues.